This T cell receptor (beta chain) was profiled in a study of T cells in Graves' hyperthyroidism and ophthalmopathy. V lost 3 bases, J lost 4 bases, and 24 bases lay in between. CDR1 and CDR2 from the germline V gene are MDHEN and SYDVKM. The CDR3 totals 18 residues. RNA transcripts were the template for amplifying TCR beta CDR3 regions. The TCR CDR3 was amplified in a first-round RT-PCR using the HTBI primer set. TCRdb passed the multiplex PCR reads through MiXCR, listing each CDR3 protein once. Of fewer than 650,000 distinct CDR3 sequences in the sample, 14% were seen once. The chain recombines TRBV28 with TRBJ2-5; no reliable D call. Sequencing was performed on blood. This TCR came from a woman younger than 30 with Graves' ophthalmopathy. CDR3 amino acids: CASSFLTKPEPLRETQYF. In DNA form, the CDR3 reads TGTGCCAGCAGTTTCTTAACTAAACCGGAGCCCCTTCGAGAGACCCAGTACTTC.